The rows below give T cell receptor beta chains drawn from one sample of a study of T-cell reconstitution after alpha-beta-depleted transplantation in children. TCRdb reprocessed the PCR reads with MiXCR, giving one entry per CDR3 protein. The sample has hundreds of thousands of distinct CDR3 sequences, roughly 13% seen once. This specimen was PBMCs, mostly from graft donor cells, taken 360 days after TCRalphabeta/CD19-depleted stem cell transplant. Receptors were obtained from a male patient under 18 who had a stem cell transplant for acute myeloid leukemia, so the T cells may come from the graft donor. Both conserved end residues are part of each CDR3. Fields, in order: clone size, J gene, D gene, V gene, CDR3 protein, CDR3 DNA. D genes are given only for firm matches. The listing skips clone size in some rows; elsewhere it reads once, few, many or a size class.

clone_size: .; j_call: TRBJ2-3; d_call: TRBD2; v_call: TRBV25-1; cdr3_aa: CASSERGLAGTDTQYF; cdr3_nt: TGTGCCAGCAGTGAGAGGGGACTAGCGGGGACAGATACGCAGTATTTT
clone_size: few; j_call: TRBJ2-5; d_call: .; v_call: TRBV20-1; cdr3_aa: CSASLVQETQYF; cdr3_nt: TGCAGTGCTAGCCTCGTCCAAGAGACCCAGTACTTC
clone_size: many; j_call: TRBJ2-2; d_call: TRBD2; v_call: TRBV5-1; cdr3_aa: CASSSTSGSNTGELFF; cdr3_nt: TGCGCCAGCAGCTCTACTAGCGGTTCGAACACCGGGGAGCTGTTTTTT
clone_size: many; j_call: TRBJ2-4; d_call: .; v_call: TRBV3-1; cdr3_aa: CASSHRPQGTKNIQYF; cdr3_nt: TGTGCCAGCAGCCATAGACCTCAGGGGACCAAAAACATTCAGTACTTC
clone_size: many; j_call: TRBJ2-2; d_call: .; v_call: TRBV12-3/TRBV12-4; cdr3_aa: CASSLSGPNTGELFF; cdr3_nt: TGTGCCAGCAGTTTATCAGGGCCGAACACCGGGGAGCTGTTTTTT
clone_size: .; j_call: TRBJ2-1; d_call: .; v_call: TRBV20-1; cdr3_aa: CSASHGPDGGEQFF; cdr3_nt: TGCAGTGCTAGCCACGGACCGGATGGGGGTGAGCAGTTCTTC
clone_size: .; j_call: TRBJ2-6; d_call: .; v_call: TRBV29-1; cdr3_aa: CSVEKGGANVLTF; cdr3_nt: TGCAGCGTTGAAAAAGGTGGGGCCAACGTCCTGACTTTC
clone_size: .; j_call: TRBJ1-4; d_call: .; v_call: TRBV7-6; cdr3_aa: CASSHRGVFKRGEKLFF; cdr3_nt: TGTGCCAGCAGCCACAGAGGGGTTTTCAAACGAGGTGAAAAACTGTTTTTT
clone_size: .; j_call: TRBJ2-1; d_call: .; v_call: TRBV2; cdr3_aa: CASSPGLASSGSEQFF; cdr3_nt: TGTGCCAGCAGCCCCGGACTGGCCAGTTCGGGGAGTGAGCAGTTCTTC
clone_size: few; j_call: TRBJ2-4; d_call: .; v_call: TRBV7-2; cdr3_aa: CASSLVRSKNIQYF; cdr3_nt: TGTGCCAGCAGCTTAGTACGATCGAAAAACATTCAGTACTTC
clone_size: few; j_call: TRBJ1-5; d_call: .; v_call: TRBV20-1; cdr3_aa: CSASVRVGQPQHF; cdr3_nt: TGCAGTGCTAGCGTCAGGGTAGGCCAGCCCCAGCATTTT
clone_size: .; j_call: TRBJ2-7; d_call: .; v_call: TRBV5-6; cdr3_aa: CASSLEGIPYEQYF; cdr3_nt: TGTGCCAGCAGCTTGGAAGGTATACCCTACGAGCAGTACTTC
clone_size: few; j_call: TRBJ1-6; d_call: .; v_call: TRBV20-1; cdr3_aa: CSVVKRYNSPLHF; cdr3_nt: TGCAGTGTGGTCAAGCGCTATAATTCACCCCTCCACTTT
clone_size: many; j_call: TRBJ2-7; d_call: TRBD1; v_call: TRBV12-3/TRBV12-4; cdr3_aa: CASSRTGVTYEQYF; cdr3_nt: TGTGCCAGCAGCAGGACAGGGGTCACCTACGAGCAGTACTTC
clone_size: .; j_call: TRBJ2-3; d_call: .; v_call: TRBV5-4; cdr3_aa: CASSARSAGDTQYF; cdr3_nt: TGTGCCAGCAGCGCCCGATCGGCCGGAGATACGCAGTATTTT
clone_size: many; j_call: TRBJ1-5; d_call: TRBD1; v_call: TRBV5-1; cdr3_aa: CASSPGTGVNQPQHF; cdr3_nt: TGCGCCAGCAGCCCCGGGACAGGGGTTAATCAGCCCCAGCATTTT
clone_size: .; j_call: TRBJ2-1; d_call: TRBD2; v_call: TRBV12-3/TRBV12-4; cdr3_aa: CASSFRSGSSYNEQFF; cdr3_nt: TGTGCCAGCAGTTTTAGGAGCGGGAGCTCCTACAATGAGCAGTTCTTC
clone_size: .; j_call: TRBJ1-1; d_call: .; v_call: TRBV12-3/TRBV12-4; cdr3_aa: CASSLGRATEAFF; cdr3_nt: TGTGCCAGCAGTTTGGGCAGGGCCACTGAAGCTTTCTTT
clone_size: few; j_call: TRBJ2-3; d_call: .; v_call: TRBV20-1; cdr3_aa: CSASHRGTDTQYF; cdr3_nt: TGCAGTGCTAGCCACCGCGGCACAGATACGCAGTATTTT
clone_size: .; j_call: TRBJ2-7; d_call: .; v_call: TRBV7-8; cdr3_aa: CASSSWLAYEQYF; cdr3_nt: TGTGCCAGCAGCTCATGGCTAGCGTACGAGCAGTACTTC
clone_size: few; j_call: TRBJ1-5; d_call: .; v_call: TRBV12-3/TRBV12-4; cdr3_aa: CASRRATGNQPQHF; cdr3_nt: TGTGCCAGCAGGAGGGCTACGGGCAATCAGCCCCAGCATTTT
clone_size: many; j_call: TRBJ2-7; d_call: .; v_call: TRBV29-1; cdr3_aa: CSVGATAYEQYF; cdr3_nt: TGCAGCGTTGGAGCGACAGCCTACGAGCAGTACTTC
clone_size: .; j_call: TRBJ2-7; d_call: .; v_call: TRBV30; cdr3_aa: CAWSKGSEQYF; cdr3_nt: TGTGCCTGGAGTAAGGGTTCCGAGCAGTACTTC
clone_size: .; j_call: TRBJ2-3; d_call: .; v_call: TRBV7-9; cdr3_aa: CASSPGTQRYF; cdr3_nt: TGTGCCAGCAGCCCGGGGACTCAGAGGTATTTT
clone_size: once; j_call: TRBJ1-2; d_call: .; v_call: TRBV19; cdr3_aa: CASSISGGNYGYTF; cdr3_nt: TGTGCCAGTAGTATCAGTGGAGGAAACTATGGCTACACCTTC
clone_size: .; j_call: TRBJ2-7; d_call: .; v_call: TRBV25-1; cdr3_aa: CASRQGHEQYF; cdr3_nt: TGTGCCAGCAGGCAGGGCCACGAGCAGTACTTC
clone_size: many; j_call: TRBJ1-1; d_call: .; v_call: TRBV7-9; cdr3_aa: CASSRGRLKSEAFF; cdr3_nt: TGTGCCAGCAGCCGGGGACGCCTGAAGTCTGAAGCTTTCTTT
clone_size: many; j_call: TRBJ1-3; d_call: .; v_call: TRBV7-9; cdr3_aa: CASTPNRVSGNTIYF; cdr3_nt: TGTGCCAGCACCCCTAACAGGGTCAGTGGAAACACCATATATTTT
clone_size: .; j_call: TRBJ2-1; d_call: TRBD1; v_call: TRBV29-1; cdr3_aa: CSVYGQGAFLGSSYNEQFF; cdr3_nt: TGCAGCGTCTACGGACAGGGGGCATTTCTTGGGAGCTCCTACAATGAGCAGTTCTTC
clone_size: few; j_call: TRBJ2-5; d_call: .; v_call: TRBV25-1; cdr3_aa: CASSEAGQPRETQYF; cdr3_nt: TGTGCCAGCAGTGAAGCGGGACAGCCACGAGAGACCCAGTACTTC
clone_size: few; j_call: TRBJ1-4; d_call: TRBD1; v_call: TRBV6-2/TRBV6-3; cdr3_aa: CASSPAGTASGKLFF; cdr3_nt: TGTGCCAGCAGTCCCGCCGGGACAGCCAGCGGAAAACTGTTTTTT
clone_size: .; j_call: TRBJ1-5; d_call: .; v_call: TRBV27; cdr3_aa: CASSLARNQPQHF; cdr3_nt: TGTGCCAGCAGTTTGGCCCGCAATCAGCCCCAGCATTTT
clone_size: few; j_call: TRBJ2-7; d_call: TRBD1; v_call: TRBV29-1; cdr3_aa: CSVGRTGGTYEQYF; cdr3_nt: TGCAGCGTTGGAAGGACAGGGGGGACCTACGAGCAGTACTTC
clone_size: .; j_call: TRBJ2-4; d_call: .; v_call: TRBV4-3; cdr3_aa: CASSPSRASLAKNIQYF; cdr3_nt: TGCGCCAGCAGCCCAAGTCGAGCCTCTCTAGCCAAAAACATTCAGTACTTC